This TCR beta chain came from a study of T cells in Graves' hyperthyroidism and ophthalmopathy (dated by TCRdb to the late 2010s). As for the study more broadly: TCR V-J signatures able to tell the groups apart were searched for in a discovery cohort of approximately 95 patients, of whom more than 40 had Graves' ophthalmopathy and some 60 had stable Graves' hyperthyroidism. The paper reports TCR Vbeta CDR3 sequencing of roughly 140 peripheral blood samples: approximately 41 ophthalmopathy, roughly 74 hyperthyroidism and around 17 progressor patients. Following sampling, methimazole starting at 30 mg daily was given to hyperthyroidism patients, and high-dose intravenous methylprednisolone was given to ophthalmopathy patients. The 95 to 100 discovery patients were randomly split 7:3 into training and test sets. The study also compared thyroid tissue and blood T-cell repertoires from roughly six Graves' hyperthyroidism patients. Prospective prediction of ophthalmopathy was tested in an independent validation cohort consisting of some 18 hyperthyroidism patients and 15 or so patients who later progressed to ophthalmopathy. General findings and caveats noted by the study authors: Blood samples also contained most of the expanded thyroid clonotypes (frequency above 0.001), which suggests that blood repertoires may reflect thyroid immune responses. A model built on a 13 V-J signature distinguished ophthalmopathy from stable hyperthyroidism, reaching roughly 88% sensitivity and 81.08% specificity in cross-validation and 80%/75% in testing. During validation, the model predicted progression to ophthalmopathy a median of about 5.9 months ahead of onset, with approximately 70% sensitivity and roughly 72% specificity. Sample size was not statistically predetermined, and investigators were not blinded to group allocation.

The CDR3 contains 15 residues, cysteine and phenylalanine counted. Just CDR3 DNA is preserved here, 45 bases in frame from base 1. The germline V gene (reference sequence) provides CDR1 DFQATT and CDR2 SNEGSKA. A distance of 16 bases separates the germline ends of V and J, which lose 6 bases and 4 bases respectively. The study excluded patients with uncontrolled infections, other autoimmune diseases, pregnancy or lactation. Diagnoses were established on the basis of clinical symptoms, serum thyroxine and TRAb, thyroid ultrasound, and orbital computed tomography. Total RNA was extracted using Trizol reagent, and RNA quality was assessed on an Agilent 2100 Bioanalyzer. A remark on this clonotype: Its cognate antigen has yet to be identified. Base qualities are missing; no much larger clone stands one base away.

The TCR beta CDR3 regions were amplified from RNA transcripts. A first-round RT-PCR of the TCR CDR3 used the HTBI primer set with the Qiagen OneStep RT-PCR kit. Libraries were constructed in a second round of multiplex PCR, after which size selection and purification were performed. Libraries were sequenced paired-end with 100 bp reads on an Illumina HiSeq2000. On the authors' methods: SOAPnuke was used to process the raw data, removing reads that contained adapters or uncalled bases, had a mean Phred below 15, or lacked an exact match to the constant primer or identifier. High-quality paired reads were merged with COPE v1.2.5, and unique nucleotide sequences were defined as clonotypes. MiTCR v1.1 was used to align the clonotypes against IMGT TRBV, TRBD and TRBJ reference segments. The analysis included only V-J combinations with a frequency above 0.0001, which together covered around 99% of the repertoires. A TCS score was defined as the ratio of F50 (clonal expansion) to E x V (chaos), with BLOSUM62-based TCRdist applied between CDR3 peptides within each V-J. Welch's t-statistics and random forest reduced around 510 V-J features to about 13, which were used in a naive Bayes classifier (R e1071). Thyroid-blood repertoire similarity was quantified with the Morisita-Horn index. TCRdb trimmed public reads at Q25 via fastp, called clones via MiXCR and kept in-frame beta chains. Rows matching on CDR3 protein sequence are summarized as one entry with the most common DNA and genes. None of the V and J calls come from the authors' own analysis; TCRdb made them. Across this sample there are about 510,000 distinct CDR3 sequences, with about 45% seen only once. The ten largest clones add up to about 40% of the sample.

The chain is encoded by TRBV20-1 joined to TRBJ2-6; the D gene cannot be named for sure. The clonotype originates from an adult woman with Graves' disease, either hyperthyroidism or ophthalmopathy (not recorded which). Sequencing was done on a sample of peripheral blood or thyroid tissue (not recorded which). The nucleotide sequence is TGCAGTGCACCGGACCGGGTCCCCGGGGCCAACGTCCTGACTTTC. It codes for CSAPDRVPGANVLTF.